Each of the 11 T cell receptor beta chains below was sequenced from the same sample in a study of CD8 T cells in Susac syndrome (dated by TCRdb to about 2019). Libraries were built with the immunoSEQ multiplex PCR assay. RNA was extracted using the RNeasy kit, and roughly 0.45 to 1 ug of the RNA was reverse transcribed with random hexamers. In TCRdb, the public reads were trimmed at Q25 with fastp and aligned with MiXCR, with productive beta chains retained. When rows share a CDR3 protein, they turn into one entry using the most common DNA and genes. The sample yields around 200,000 distinct CDR3 sequences; almost 96% were counted once. Around 0.1% of the sample goes to the ten largest clones. Material for sequencing was CD4+ T cells from PBMCs. The origin of the receptors is a human donor with Susac syndrome.

The chain is built from TRBV6-5 and TRBJ2-5, with D possibly being TRBD2 (5 bases). The germline V gene encodes CDR1 MNHEY and CDR2 SVGAGI. This CDR3 comprises 12 residues. V lost 6 bases to trimming and J lost 4 bases, with 9 bases between them. The CDR3, as DNA: TGTGCCAGCAGGGACTTAGGAGAGACCCAGTACTTC. Translating it yields CASRDLGETQYF.

The chain employs TRBV20-1 and TRBJ2-7; 15 positions match TRBD2. The CDR3 loop spans 15 amino acids. Germline V gene lookup returns CDR1 DFQATT and CDR2 SNEGSKA (reference sequence). V shed 2 bases, J shed 4 bases, and the junction held 3 bases outside the gene matches. CDR3 residues: CSARSGTSGGYEQYF. The CDR3 bases are TGCAGTGCTAGAAGCGGGACTAGCGGGGGGTACGAGCAGTACTTC.

The chain has TRBV6-5 and TRBJ1-6; TRBD1 aligns across 7 bases. In germline, CDR1 is MNHEY, CDR2 SVGAGI. There are 14 residues in the CDR3. V lost 5 bases to trimming and J lost 6 bases; unmatched junction nucleotides: 4. The CDR3 sequence: CASSRDSSNSPLHF. In DNA form, the CDR3 reads TGTGCCAGCAGTCGGGACAGTTCTAATTCACCCCTCCACTTT.

As DNA, the CDR3 is TGCAGTGCTAGAGAAAGGCTAACAGGGGAAATAGTTAATGAGCAGTTCTTC. Protein sequence: CSARERLTGEIVNEQFF. The V and J genes are TRBV20-1 and TRBJ2-1; 7 bases are shared with TRBD1. Germline trimming cut 0 bases from V and 7 bases from J; bases unmatched to any gene: 15. The CDR3 has 17 amino acids. Germline assignment: CDR1 DFQATT and CDR2 SNEGSKA (reference sequence).

The chain joins TRBV3-1 to TRBJ2-5; TRBD1 might be the D (6 bases). V lost 4 bases and J lost 1, with 19 bases in between. This CDR3 is built from 17 residues. CDR1 LGHDT and CDR2 YNNKEL come from the germline V gene (reference sequence). The CDR3 bases are TGTGCCAGCAGCCTTCCACAGGGACACCGATTCCAAGAGACCCAGTACTTC. Amino acids: CASSLPQGHRFQETQYF.

This chain connects TRBV11-2 to TRBJ2-3; unclear D gene. The CDR3 is 15 amino acids. Germline CDR1 is SGHAT and CDR2 is FQNNGV. V was cut by 1 base and J by 2 bases, with 10 bases left in between. DNA for the CDR3: TGTGCCAGCAGCTTAGCAGCGATATACACAGATACGCAGTATTTT. Residues: CASSLAAIYTDTQYF. The variable domain in full, completed from reference TRBV11-2 and TRBJ2-3, reads EAGVAQSPRYKIIEKRQSVAFWCNPISGHATLYWYQQILGQGPKLLIQFQNNGVVDDSQLPKDRFSAERLKGVDSTLKIQPAKLEDSAVYLCASSLAAIYTDTQYFGPGTRLTVL.

The chain combines TRBV5-1 with TRBJ2-5; TRBD1 matches 7 bases. CDR1 and CDR2 (germline): SGHRS, YFSETQ. The CDR3 spans 14 residues. The trim removed 3 bases at V and 1 base at J, leaving 3 bases unmatched. The CDR3 coding sequence is TGCGCCAGCAGCTCAAGACAGGGCCAAGAGACCCAGTACTTC. It encodes CASSSRQGQETQYF.

This chain connects TRBV6-6 to TRBJ2-5; D is undetermined. This CDR3 has 11 residues. Trimming pared 5 bases from V and 6 bases from J, leaving 7 bases between. Germline V gives CDR1 MNHNY, CDR2 SVGAGI (reference sequence). CDR3 residues: CASSDGQTQYF. The CDR3 DNA reads TGTGCCAGCAGTGACGGACAGACCCAGTACTTC.

The J gene is TRBJ1-2, the V gene TRBV29-1; 12 bases are shared with TRBD1. CDR1 SQVTM and CDR2 ANQGSEA come from the germline V gene. The CDR3 has 16 residues. Trimming took 3 bases from V and 3 from J; bases not matched to a gene: 8. Here the CDR3 reads CSVDQGTGGRDYGYTF. CDR3 nucleotide sequence: TGCAGCGTTGATCAAGGGACAGGGGGCAGAGACTATGGCTACACCTTC.

The V call is TRBV18, the J call TRBJ2-5; TRBD1 or TRBD2 may be the D gene (5 bases each). V was shortened by 6 bases and J by 3 bases, with 11 bases between the two germline ends. Germline V CDR1 and CDR2: KGHSH, LQKENI. The CDR3 runs 13 residues. Written as DNA, the CDR3 is TGTGCCAGCTCGCCGAGGGACGAAGAGACCCAGTACTTC. Translating it yields CASSPRDEETQYF.

The V and J genes are TRBV12-3 or TRBV12-4 and TRBJ1-6; D may be TRBD1 (5 bases). Deletions cut 6 bases from V and 7 bases from J, with 13 bases between. CDR3 length: 14 amino acids. The CDR3, as DNA: TGTGCCAGCAGGTTCCCGGGACTGAATTCACCCCTCCACTTT. This encodes CASRFPGLNSPLHF.